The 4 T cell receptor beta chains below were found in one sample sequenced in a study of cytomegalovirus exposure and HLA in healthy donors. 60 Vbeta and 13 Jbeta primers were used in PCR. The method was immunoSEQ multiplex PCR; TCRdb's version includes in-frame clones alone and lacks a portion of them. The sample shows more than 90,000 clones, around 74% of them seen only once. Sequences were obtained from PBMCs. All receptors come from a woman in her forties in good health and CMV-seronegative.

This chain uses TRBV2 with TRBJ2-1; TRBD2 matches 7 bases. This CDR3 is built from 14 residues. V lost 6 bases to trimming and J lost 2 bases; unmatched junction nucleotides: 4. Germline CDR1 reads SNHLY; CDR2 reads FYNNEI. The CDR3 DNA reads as TGTGCCAGCAGGCCCGGACTAGCCTACAATGAGCAGTTCTTC. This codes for CASRPGLAYNEQFF.

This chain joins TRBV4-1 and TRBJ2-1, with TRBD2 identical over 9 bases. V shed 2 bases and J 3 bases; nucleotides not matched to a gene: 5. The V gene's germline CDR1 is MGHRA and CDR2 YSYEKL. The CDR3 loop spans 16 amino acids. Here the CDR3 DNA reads TGCGCCAGCAGCCAACCTGGACTAGCGCACTACAATGAGCAGTTCTTC. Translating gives CASSQPGLAHYNEQFF.

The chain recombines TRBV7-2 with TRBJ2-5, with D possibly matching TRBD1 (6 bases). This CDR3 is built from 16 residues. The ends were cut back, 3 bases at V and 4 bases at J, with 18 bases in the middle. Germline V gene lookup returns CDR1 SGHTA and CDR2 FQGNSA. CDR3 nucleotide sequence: TGTGCCAGCAGCTTGGGTACAGGGTTAGGATCAGAGACCCAGTACTTC. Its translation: CASSLGTGLGSETQYF.

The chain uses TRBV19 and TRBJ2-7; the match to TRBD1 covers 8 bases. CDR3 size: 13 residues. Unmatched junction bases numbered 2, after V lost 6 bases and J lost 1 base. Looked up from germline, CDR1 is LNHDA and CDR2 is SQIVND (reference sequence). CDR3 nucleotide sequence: TGTGCCAGTAGGGGGGACAGGTCCTACGAGCAGTACTTC. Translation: CASRGDRSYEQYF.